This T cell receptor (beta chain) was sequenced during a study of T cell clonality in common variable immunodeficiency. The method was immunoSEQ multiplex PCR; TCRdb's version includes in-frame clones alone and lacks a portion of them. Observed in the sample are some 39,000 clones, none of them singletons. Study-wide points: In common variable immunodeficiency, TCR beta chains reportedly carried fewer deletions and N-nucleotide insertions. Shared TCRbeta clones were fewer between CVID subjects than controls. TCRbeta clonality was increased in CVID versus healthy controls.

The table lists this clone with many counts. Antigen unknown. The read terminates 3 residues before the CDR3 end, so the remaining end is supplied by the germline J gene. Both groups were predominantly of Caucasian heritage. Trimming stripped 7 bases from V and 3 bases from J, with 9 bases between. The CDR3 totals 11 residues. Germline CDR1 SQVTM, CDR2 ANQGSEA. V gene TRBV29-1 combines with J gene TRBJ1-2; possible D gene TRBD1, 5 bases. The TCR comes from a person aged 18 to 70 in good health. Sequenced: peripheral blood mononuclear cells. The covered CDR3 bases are TGCAGCGCTAGGGGCGACTATGGC. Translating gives CSARGDYG. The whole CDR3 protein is CSARGDYGYTF.